These 20 T cell receptor beta chains came from one sample sequenced in a study of blood T cells in healthy people across ages. A second PCR, run for 7 to 11 cycles, used a sample-barcoded 5' primer plus a J-beta primer mix. TCRdb ran MiXCR on the 5' RACE reads and lists one entry per CDR3 protein. The sample has under 700,000 distinct CDR3 sequences, nearly 25% seen once; the top ten hold just under 9%. The same data also contributed to another study, on T cells of mothers and their children.

Material: blood. The receptor source for this set is a boy aged 5 to 17 in good health.

This sequence joins TRBV7-2 and TRBJ2-7, with 8 bases aligning to TRBD1. The J segment lost 6 bases and the V segment lost 0 bases, leaving 31 bases of the junction unmatched. The CDR3 totals 23 residues. Germline V gives CDR1 SGHTA, CDR2 FQGNSA. CDR3 residues: CASSLALRNPAVPRGRRSSEQYF. The CDR3 region has the DNA TGTGCCAGCAGCTTAGCGCTACGTAACCCTGCTGTCCCCAGGGGGCGAAGAAGCAGCGAGCAGTACTTC.

This clonotype was counted many times. The chain has TRBV6-2 or TRBV6-3 and TRBJ2-7, with TRBD1 as a possible D gene (6 bases). Deletions cut 7 bases from V and 3 bases from J, with 25 bases between. The CDR3 is 17 residues long. Germline CDR1 is MNHEY and CDR2 is SVGEGT. Here the CDR3 reads CASKSLRLDRDLYEQYF. The DNA for the CDR3 is TGTGCCAGCAAATCACTTAGACTGGACAGAGATCTCTACGAGCAGTACTTC.

This clonotype was seen only a few times. The V gene is TRBV20-1, the J gene TRBJ1-2; no definite D call. V was clipped by 5 bases and J by 4 bases, with 5 bases between them. This CDR3 is built from 10 residues. Germline V gene data show CDR1 as DFQATT and CDR2 as SNEGSKA (reference sequence). DNA of the CDR3: TGCAGTGCTCCAGCCTATGGCTACACCTTC. This encodes CSAPAYGYTF.

The sample holds a few counts of this clonotype. The chain has TRBV7-3 and TRBJ2-2; possibly TRBD2 for D (6 bases). The CDR3 is 16 amino acids. Trimming removed 5 bases from V and 5 bases from J, with 18 bases in between. CDR1 and CDR2 (germline): SGHTA, FQGTGA. CDR3 sequence reads: CASSTQGRAGTGELFF. Written as DNA, the CDR3 is TGTGCCAGCAGCACCCAGGGCAGGGCGGGGACCGGGGAGCTGTTTTTT.

V is TRBV20-1 and J is TRBJ2-2; TRBD2 matches 9 bases. Per the germline V gene, CDR1 is DFQATT and CDR2 is SNEGSKA (reference sequence). The CDR3 runs to 14 residues. The ends lost 6 bases at V and 5 bases at J; junction bases unmatched: 7. The CDR3 loop reads CSASRGGRTGELFF. In DNA, the CDR3 is TGCAGTGCGTCGCGGGGGGGCCGGACCGGGGAGCTGTTTTTT.

The chain employs TRBV4-2 and TRBJ2-7, with D perhaps matching TRBD2 (6 bases). V shed 0 bases and J shed 4 bases, with 13 bases lying between them. CDR1 is LGHNA, CDR2 YNFKEQ, per germline. CDR3 length equals 15 residues. CDR3: CASSQEEGGRYEQYF. CDR3 nucleotides: TGTGCCAGCAGCCAAGAGGAGGGCGGTAGGTACGAGCAGTACTTC.

The V call is TRBV29-1, the J call TRBJ2-1; D is perhaps TRBD2 (6 bases). Trimming took 5 bases from V and 8 from J, leaving 13 bases between them. The CDR3 runs 12 residues. CDR1 is SQVTM, CDR2 ANQGSEA, per germline. The CDR3 DNA reads as TGCAGCGTTCTGAGGGGAGGCGATGAGCAGTTCTTC. Protein product: CSVLRGGDEQFF.

This rearrangement joins TRBV28 to TRBJ1-1; 7 bases are shared with TRBD1. Germline V gene sequence: CDR1 MDHEN, CDR2 SYDVKM. The CDR3 runs 15 residues. After removal of 3 bases from V and 4 bases from J, the junction contained 8 bases not matched to a gene. CDR3 nucleotides: TGTGCCAGCAGTTTTAGTGGCAGGGGGGTCACTGAAGCTTTCTTT. Translated: CASSFSGRGVTEAFF.

The chain has TRBV20-1 and TRBJ2-5; no firm D call. Gene TRBJ2-1 matches the end of the DNA better, so the J call may be wrong. CDR1 and CDR2 from the germline V gene are DFQATT and SNEGSKA (reference sequence). CDR3 length: 13 amino acids. The CDR3 coding sequence is TGCAGTGCCCAATCCCTGGCCGGCAATGAGCAGTTCTTC. Translating gives CSAQSLAGNEQFF.

This clonotype was counted only a few times. The chain has TRBV6-5 and TRBJ2-7, with a weak D call TRBD2 (5 bases). The CDR3 is made up of 13 amino acids. Germline V gene lookup returns CDR1 MNHEY and CDR2 SVGAGI. Trimming took off 0 bases at V and 3 bases at J, with 6 bases between the two ends. The CDR3 DNA sequence: TGTGCCAGCAGTTACTCGGAGGACTACGAGCAGTACTTC. Its protein is CASSYSEDYEQYF.

In its sample, this clonotype was seen a few times. The V and J genes are TRBV5-1 and TRBJ1-2; 9 bases fit TRBD1. The CDR3 is 15 residues long. Germline CDR1 is SGHRS and CDR2 is YFSETQ. With V trimmed by 4 bases and J by 0 bases, 4 bases remained unmatched. CDR3 DNA: TGCGCCAGCAGCCCGGACAGGGGACCTAACTATGGCTACACCTTC. It is translated as CASSPDRGPNYGYTF.

This clonotype was detected only a few times. This sequence joins TRBV29-1 and TRBJ2-3; the match to TRBD2 covers 8 bases. CDR1 SQVTM and CDR2 ANQGSEA come from the germline V gene. The length of the CDR3 is 13 residues. V trimming: 6 bases; J trimming: 4 bases; junction bases outside the gene matches: 6. The CDR3 DNA follows: TGCAGCGTGAAGCGGGAGAGGGCAGATACGCAGTATTTT. Translated, it gives CSVKRERADTQYF.

The chain joins TRBV28 to TRBJ2-6; 11 bases fit TRBD2. The germline CDR1 and CDR2 sequences are MDHEN and SYDVKM. V dropped 7 bases and J dropped 1; count of bases not matched to a gene: 6. The CDR3 sequence is 17 residues long. Here the CDR3 DNA reads TGTGCCAGCACCCGACTAGCGGGGAGATCTGGGGCCAACGTCCTGACTTTC. Translated: CASTRLAGRSGANVLTF.

This chain connects TRBV29-1 to TRBJ1-4; weak D call: TRBD1 (6 bases). The germline V gene encodes CDR1 SQVTM and CDR2 ANQGSEA. The CDR3 length is 15 residues. Trimming stripped 6 bases from V and 6 bases from J, with 20 bases between. The CDR3 sequence: CSVAWDTTGYEKLFF. In DNA, the CDR3 is TGCAGCGTCGCCTGGGACACCACGGGGTATGAAAAACTGTTTTTT.

The J gene is TRBJ1-3, the V gene TRBV28, with D possibly TRBD1 on 5 matching bases. Between the trimmed V and J ends, which lost 3 bases and 0 bases, there was a span of 18 bases. The CDR3 length is 18 residues. Per germline, CDR1 MDHEN and CDR2 SYDVKM. In DNA form, the CDR3 reads TGTGCCAGCAGTTTCCGGGACCGACTGAGGACCTCTGGAAACACCATATATTTT. Translating it yields CASSFRDRLRTSGNTIYF.

A few counts support this clonotype. The gene calls are TRBV28 and TRBJ2-1; the match to TRBD1 covers 10 bases. The CDR3 runs to 16 residues. Germline CDR1 is MDHEN and CDR2 is SYDVKM. V gave up 3 bases and J gave up 9 bases; unmatched junction bases: 11. DNA of the CDR3: TGTGCCAGCAGTTTCCCACCGGGACAGGGGCCCCCTGAGCAGTTCTTC. Amino acids: CASSFPPGQGPPEQFF.

This clonotype was seen a few times. A much larger clone differs by one base, so this may be a read error. V is TRBV29-1 and J is TRBJ2-5; perhaps TRBD2 as D (5 bases). The closer fit of TRBJ2-1 to the DNA end suggests the J call may be wrong. There are 13 residues in the CDR3. Looked up from germline, CDR1 is SQVTM and CDR2 is ANQGSEA. CDR3 sequence (DNA): TGCAGCGCTTGGACTGGCGGCAACAATGAGCAGTTCTTC. Protein product: CSAWTGGNNEQFF.

This clonotype was seen a handful of times. CDR3 sequence (DNA): TGTGCCAGCAGCTCGTCCACTAGCGGAAGAAACACCGGGGAGCTGTTTTTT. Protein sequence: CASSSSTSGRNTGELFF. The chain employs TRBV7-3 and TRBJ2-2; 8 nucleotides line up with TRBD2. The CDR3 length is 17 residues. Germline trimming cut 4 bases from V and 2 bases from J; bases unmatched to any gene: 9. Per germline, CDR1 SGHTA and CDR2 FQGTGA.

V and J are TRBV6-1 and TRBJ2-7; 7 nucleotides match TRBD2. The CDR3 contains 15 residues. Germline V gene lookup returns CDR1 MNHNS and CDR2 SASEGT. With 1 base clipped from V and 2 bases from J, the junction kept 5 bases outside the gene matches. CDR3 loop: CASSEEPSGPYEQYF. The CDR3 DNA reads TGTGCCAGCAGTGAAGAACCTAGCGGCCCCTACGAGCAGTACTTC.

This clonotype has more than one count but fewer than ten. A read error may produce the germline difference seen at one junction end. This sequence joins TRBV12-3 or TRBV12-4 and TRBJ1-5; D remains ambiguous. This CDR3 contains 16 residues. The CDR3 DNA follows: TGTGCCTGCAGTTTCCGGCAGACCTATAGCAATCAGCCCCAGCATTTT. This gives the protein CACSFRQTYSNQPQHF.